The rows below give T cell receptor beta chains drawn from one sample of a study of blood T cell repertoires in COVID-19. Data came from immunoSEQ multiplex PCR; TCRdb stores just in-frame clones and leaves some out. The sample contains around 150,000 clones, about 87% of which appear only once. Sequencing was performed on peripheral blood. Receptors were obtained from a woman aged 40-49 years with acute or convalescent COVID-19. CDR3s include the opening cysteine and the closing phenylalanine or tryptophan. Fields, in order: V gene, J gene, CDR3 protein.

V: TRBV30; J: TRBJ2-2; CDR3: CAWDRDRGSTGELFF
V: TRBV5-1; J: TRBJ1-1; CDR3: CASTPTGGITEAFF
V: TRBV5-1; J: TRBJ2-7; CDR3: CASSSPGGTFSGEQYF
V: TRBV6-2/TRBV6-3; J: TRBJ1-2; CDR3: CASSFERGGYTF
V: TRBV7-9; J: TRBJ1-2; CDR3: CASSPGQGTHGYTF
V: TRBV5-6; J: TRBJ1-1; CDR3: CASSTARLRSTEAFF
V: TRBV5-4; J: TRBJ2-3; CDR3: CASSLGVEGTDTQYF
V: TRBV4-3; J: TRBJ1-2; CDR3: CASSQAGLHSGYGYTF
V: TRBV30; J: TRBJ1-3; CDR3: CAWSVGVTGNTIYF
V: TRBV7-7; J: TRBJ2-5; CDR3: CASSLVAGAQETQYF
V: TRBV30; J: TRBJ2-7; CDR3: CAWEWGQGRVKQYF
V: TRBV5-1; J: TRBJ1-1; CDR3: CASSLGAGILNTEAFF
V: TRBV5-8; J: TRBJ1-2; CDR3: CASSFGTGTGSSYYGYTF
V: TRBV9; J: TRBJ1-4; CDR3: CASSVEERWGELFF
V: TRBV7-8; J: TRBJ1-4; CDR3: CASSLGGGGEKLFF
V: TRBV29-1; J: TRBJ2-5; CDR3: CSVEDETGVEGTQYF
V: TRBV27; J: TRBJ1-6; CDR3: CASHFGQGGSPLHF
V: TRBV7-3; J: TRBJ2-5; CDR3: CASSLTGTMETQYF
V: TRBV6-5; J: TRBJ1-1; CDR3: CASSYLQANTEAFF
V: TRBV14; J: TRBJ1-1; CDR3: CASSQEGAAVWNTEAFF
V: TRBV7-2; J: TRBJ1-2; CDR3: CASSLVWDRVGGYTF
V: TRBV7-2; J: TRBJ2-7; CDR3: CASSLGGQGIEQYF
V: TRBV18; J: TRBJ1-2; CDR3: CASSEDRSANYGYTF
V: TRBV18; J: TRBJ2-4; CDR3: CASSPPLWGATGGNIQYF
V: TRBV6-5; J: TRBJ2-7; CDR3: CASRSDLAGLYEQYF
V: TRBV6-5; J: TRBJ2-5; CDR3: CASSYSGGRGIETQYF
V: TRBV6-2/TRBV6-3; J: TRBJ1-2; CDR3: CASSSTVTGYTF
V: TRBV18; J: TRBJ2-2; CDR3: CASSPDKNTGELFF
V: TRBV5-1; J: TRBJ1-1; CDR3: CASSLAVTGVPYTEAFF
V: TRBV27; J: TRBJ2-1; CDR3: CASSLAAIYNEQFF
V: TRBV4-2; J: TRBJ1-3; CDR3: CASSQDTAASTGNTIYF
V: TRBV27; J: TRBJ2-1; CDR3: CASSALGLGEQFF
V: TRBV7-9; J: TRBJ1-1; CDR3: CASSVSGTEAFF
V: TRBV11-3; J: TRBJ2-1; CDR3: CASSLASGSYNEQFF
V: TRBV30; J: TRBJ2-7; CDR3: CACRAYEQYF
V: TRBV3-1/TRBV3-2; J: TRBJ1-4; CDR3: CASSPSRERGSEKLFF
V: TRBV29-1; J: TRBJ1-2; CDR3: CSVGAGRTDYGYTF
V: TRBV5-1; J: TRBJ1-1; CDR3: CASSFTGVNTEAFF
V: TRBV24-1; J: TRBJ1-1; CDR3: CATSDVTGGAMGAFF
V: TRBV6-5; J: TRBJ2-2; CDR3: CASRATSGSGELFF
V: TRBV4-2; J: TRBJ2-2; CDR3: CASNFAGSGRELFF
V: TRBV18; J: TRBJ2-1; CDR3: CASSPRLAGGPNNEQFF